This entry describes one T cell receptor (beta chain). No antigen is known for it. The authors spiked synthetic TCR analog templates into each PCR. Method: immunoSEQ multiplex PCR; TCRdb's copy keeps in-frame clones and lacks some. The table records fewer than 50,000 clones, 70% to 90% of them present only once. Time point here: pretreatment peripheral blood. This record belongs to a study of PD-L1 blockade in urothelial cancer. Whole-study context: Of prior chemotherapy regimens, patients had received between 0 and 3. Peripheral blood specimens exhibited a median yield of about 140,000 T cells.

The study's findings and limits: Pretreatment clonality of the blood TCR repertoire below the median was predictive of superior survival.

Trimming took off 6 bases at V and 2 bases at J, with 14 bases between the two ends. In germline, CDR1 is SNHLY, CDR2 FYNNEI. The CDR3 sequence is 14 residues long. The chain uses TRBV2 and TRBJ2-7; TRBD2 is a possible D gene (6 bases). The clonotype originates from a donor older than 35 with urothelial cancer. Sequencing used PBMCs, obtained around atezolizumab (anti-PD-L1) treatment. The CDR3 DNA reads as TGTGCCAGCAGCCCCGGGAGCTGGGCCTACGAGCAGTACTTC. This codes for CASSPGSWAYEQYF.